The 17 T cell receptor beta chains reported below all come from one sample, sequenced in a study of PD-1 blockade in classical Hodgkin lymphoma. The protocol was immunoSEQ multiplex PCR, while the TCRdb copy is restricted to in-frame clones and leaves out a portion. The sample shows about 24,000 clones, 70% to 85% of them seen only once. Time point reported: cycle 4 day 1 (C4D1), after less than seven weeks of nivolumab. The patients all showed relapse after autologous stem cell transplantation, while their brentuximab vedotin exposure varied. The sample was peripheral blood mononuclear cells (PBMCs), taken before the fourth cycle of nivolumab. Every receptor here comes from a human donor with classical Hodgkin lymphoma.

The chain carries TRBV7-6 and TRBJ2-7, with 7 bases fitting TRBD2. The germline gives CDR1 SGHVS, CDR2 FNYEAQ. The CDR3 extends over 16 amino acids. J was trimmed by 0 bases and V by 1 base; bases with no gene match: 6. In DNA, the CDR3 is TGTGCCAGCAGCTTAGGAGCTGGGGGGGGCTCCTACGAGCAGTACTTC. Its translation is CASSLGAGGGSYEQYF.

CDR3: CAWSVPQGYGYTF. The CDR3 DNA is TGTGCCTGGAGTGTCCCTCAGGGATATGGCTACACCTTC. V and J are TRBV30 and TRBJ1-2; D is perhaps TRBD1 (5 bases). CDR1 and CDR2 (germline): GTSNPN, SVGIG (reference sequence). V dropped 0 bases and J dropped 5 bases, with 10 bases sitting between them. CDR3 length: 13 residues.

The genes are TRBV19 and TRBJ1-5; 11 bases match TRBD1. CDR3 size: 15 residues. CDR1 and CDR2 from the germline V gene are LNHDA and SQIVND (reference sequence). V dropped 6 bases and J dropped 5; count of bases not matched to a gene: 6. The chain's CDR3 is CASRPDRGLYQPQHF. CDR3 DNA: TGTGCCAGTAGACCGGACAGGGGGCTATATCAGCCCCAGCATTTT.

This clone was detected once. The V and J genes are TRBV9 and TRBJ2-5; a possible D gene is TRBD2 (5 bases). CDR3 size: 16 residues. Germline-derived CDR1 and CDR2 are SGDLS and YYNGEE. Trimming took 0 bases from V and 3 from J, leaving 15 bases between them. CDR3 sequence: CASSVGGLIGKETQYF. The DNA of the CDR3 is TGTGCCAGCAGCGTAGGAGGGCTGATAGGAAAAGAGACCCAGTACTTC.

This clone was counted a single time. J is TRBJ1-1 and V is TRBV30; a weak D match, TRBD1 (6 bases). CDR3 length: 14 amino acids. Between the trimmed V and J ends, which lost 1 base and 0 bases, there was a span of 9 bases. Germline CDR1 GTSNPN, CDR2 SVGIG (reference sequence). The CDR3 sequence: CAWSGGHLNTEAFF. As DNA, the CDR3 is TGTGCCTGGAGTGGGGGACACCTGAACACTGAAGCTTTCTTT.

The count of this clone is one. The chain is built from TRBV6-1 and TRBJ2-7; D is undetermined. The CDR3 covers 14 residues. Germline assignment: CDR1 MNHNS and CDR2 SASEGT. V was trimmed by 6 bases and J by 0 bases, leaving 12 bases between them. The CDR3 here is CASSHTRNSYEQYF. For the CDR3, the DNA is TGTGCCAGCAGCCACACCAGGAACTCCTACGAGCAGTACTTC.

This chain uses TRBV2 with TRBJ2-5; D is perhaps TRBD1 or TRBD2 (5 bases each). The CDR3 spans 13 residues. V was trimmed by 4 bases and J by 1 base, leaving 7 bases between them. CDR1 and CDR2 (germline): SNHLY, FYNNEI. The CDR3 sequence is CASSGGTQETQYF. As DNA, the CDR3 is TGTGCCAGCAGTGGGGGGACCCAAGAGACCCAGTACTTC.

J is TRBJ1-1 and V is TRBV4-1, with a weak D call TRBD1 (6 bases). Germline V gene lookup returns CDR1 MGHRA and CDR2 YSYEKL. The CDR3 covers 15 residues. Trimming removed 1 base at V and 0 bases at J, with 9 bases between. The CDR3 loop is CASSQGTALNTEAFF. The CDR3 DNA is TGCGCCAGCAGCCAAGGGACAGCCTTGAACACTGAAGCTTTCTTT.

This chain joins TRBV9 and TRBJ2-7, with 10 positions matching TRBD2. Per germline, CDR1 SGDLS and CDR2 YYNGEE. J gave up 2 bases and V 2 bases, and 1 base lay outside the gene matches. The CDR3 totals 14 residues. The CDR3, as DNA: TGTGCCAGCAGCGTTAGCGGGAGGCCCTACGAGCAGTACTTC. Amino acids: CASSVSGRPYEQYF.

The chain is built from TRBV6-4 and TRBJ1-2, with 12 bases fitting TRBD1. V shed 6 bases and J 8 bases; nucleotides not matched to a gene: 4. The length of the CDR3 is 13 residues. In germline, CDR1 is MRHNA, CDR2 SNTAGT. The CDR3 DNA reads TGTGCCAGCAGGGAAGGGACAGGGGGCGGCTACACCTTC. Translating it yields CASREGTGGGYTF.

The table lists this clone with a count of one. V usage is TRBV7-6 and J usage is TRBJ2-7; no definite D call. V shed 3 bases and J shed 6 bases, with 18 bases lying between them. Germline V CDR1 and CDR2: SGHVS, FNYEAQ. This CDR3 region has 15 residues. CDR3 sequence (DNA): TGTGCCAGCAGCTTCCAAACCGGCCGCGAGTCCGAGCAGTACTTC. It codes for CASSFQTGRESEQYF.

The CDR3 DNA follows: TGCAGCGTTTCGATGAGTAGAGCGTACAATGAGCAGTTCTTC. It yields the protein CSVSMSRAYNEQFF. The V call is TRBV29-1, the J call TRBJ2-1, with D unresolved. The ends were cut back, 5 bases at V and 4 bases at J, with 15 bases in the middle. CDR1 and CDR2 from the germline V gene are SQVTM and ANQGSEA. The CDR3 loop spans 14 amino acids.

V is TRBV6-1 and J is TRBJ2-7, with a weak D call TRBD2 (5 bases). The CDR3 consists of 16 residues. Germline values: CDR1 MNHNS, CDR2 SASEGT. Trimming pared 0 bases from V and 4 bases from J, leaving 16 bases between. CDR3 coding DNA: TGTGCCAGCAGTGAAGCGGTAGGGAGTTCTCAATACGAGCAGTACTTC. Its translation is CASSEAVGSSQYEQYF.

The rearrangement uses TRBV21-1 and TRBJ2-5. TRBV21-1 is termed a pseudogene. The CDR3 totals 13 residues. The CDR3 protein is CASSNRVQETQYF. The CDR3 DNA is TGTGCCAGCAGCAATAGGGTCCAAGAGACCCAGTACTTC.

In this sample, this clone turned up once. The V and J genes are TRBV19 and TRBJ2-3; tentative D call: TRBD1 (5 bases). The V end lost 1 base, the J end lost 4 bases, and 12 bases lay between the germline ends. CDR1 LNHDA and CDR2 SQIVND come from the germline V gene (reference sequence). This CDR3 is 15 amino acids long. The CDR3 here is CASSIGNRKADTQYF. CDR3 coding DNA: TGTGCCAGTAGTATAGGGAACAGGAAAGCAGATACGCAGTATTTT.

This clone was seen a handful of times. The chain uses TRBV30 and TRBJ1-2; D is uncertain. V shed 1 base and J shed 0 bases, with 12 bases lying between them. The germline gives CDR1 GTSNPN, CDR2 SVGIG (reference sequence). The CDR3 has 15 amino acids. The CDR3 protein is CAWSATATPNYGYTF. The CDR3 DNA is TGTGCCTGGAGTGCGACCGCGACACCTAACTATGGCTACACCTTC.

The chain is built from TRBV27 and TRBJ2-7; 7 bases fit TRBD2. Germline values: CDR1 MNHEY, CDR2 SMNVEV (reference sequence). CDR3 length: 13 amino acids. The trim removed 1 base at V and 5 bases at J, leaving 2 bases unmatched. CDR3 residues: CASSLWEGNEQYF. In DNA form, the CDR3 reads TGTGCCAGCAGTTTATGGGAGGGCAACGAGCAGTACTTC.